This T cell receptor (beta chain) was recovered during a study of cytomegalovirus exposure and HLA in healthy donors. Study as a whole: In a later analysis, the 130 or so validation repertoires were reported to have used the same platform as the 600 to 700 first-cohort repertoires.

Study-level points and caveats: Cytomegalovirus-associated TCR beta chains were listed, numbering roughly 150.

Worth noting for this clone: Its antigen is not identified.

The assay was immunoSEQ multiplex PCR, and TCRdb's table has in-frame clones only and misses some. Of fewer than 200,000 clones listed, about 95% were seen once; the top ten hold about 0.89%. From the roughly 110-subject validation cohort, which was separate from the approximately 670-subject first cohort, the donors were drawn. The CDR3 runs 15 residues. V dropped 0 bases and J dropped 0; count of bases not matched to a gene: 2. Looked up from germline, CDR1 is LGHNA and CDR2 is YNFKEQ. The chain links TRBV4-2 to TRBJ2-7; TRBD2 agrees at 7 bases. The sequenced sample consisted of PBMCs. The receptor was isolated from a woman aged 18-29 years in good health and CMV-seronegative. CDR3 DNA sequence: TGTGCCAGCAGCCAAGACGCGGGGGACTCCTACGAGCAGTACTTC. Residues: CASSQDAGDSYEQYF.